This T cell receptor (beta chain) was profiled in a study of graft-versus-host responses after intestinal transplantation. At the level of the study: Each recipient received anti-thymocyte globulin induction, then tacrolimus and steroids for about 3 years.

Method: immunoSEQ multiplex PCR; TCRdb's copy keeps in-frame clones and lacks some. The sample holds 85,000 to 130,000 clones, roughly 90% seen once. General study results and limits: Ileal or blood samples showed some GvH clones first, and such clones were also found in recipient marrow. Circulating GvH clones peaking coincided with falling HvG clones soon after transplant.

Points on this clone: Its antigen is not known.

The sequence came from a human donor who received an intestinal transplant. This material consisted of unstimulated CD4+ T cells sorted from spleen or lymph node cells, taken before intestinal transplant.

CDR3 nucleotide sequence: TGTGCCAGCAGCTTTCTCTCCCGGGGCACCGGGGAGCTGTTTTTT. It translates to CASSFLSRGTGELFF. This chain links TRBV7-3 with TRBJ2-2; D perhaps matches TRBD2 (5 bases). V gave up 3 bases and J gave up 4 bases, with 12 bases separating them. This CDR3 comprises 15 residues. The V gene's germline CDR1 is SGHTA and CDR2 FQGTGA.